What follows is one T cell receptor (beta chain) and its context. This record comes from a study of blood T cell repertoires in COVID-19. Authors' methods: Nucleated cell number was recorded as an estimate derived from reference gene primer amplification. The method was immunoSEQ multiplex PCR; TCRdb's version includes in-frame clones alone and lacks a portion of them. D and trimming come from the DNA, and the V and J calls and clone size come from that table. The table shows about 62,000 clones, with roughly four fifths occurring only once. The CDR3 loop spans 16 amino acids. The V gene's germline CDR1 is SGHVS and CDR2 FNYEAQ. V was trimmed by 1 base and J by 4 bases, leaving 15 bases between them.

The receptor was derived from a man aged 55 to 70 with acute or convalescent COVID-19. Sequencing input: peripheral blood. This rearrangement joins TRBV7-6 to TRBJ2-3; perhaps TRBD2 as D (6 bases). This chain's CDR3 is CASSLVAGRGPDTQYF. The DNA for the CDR3 is TGTGCCAGCAGCTTAGTTGCGGGACGGGGCCCAGATACGCAGTATTTT.